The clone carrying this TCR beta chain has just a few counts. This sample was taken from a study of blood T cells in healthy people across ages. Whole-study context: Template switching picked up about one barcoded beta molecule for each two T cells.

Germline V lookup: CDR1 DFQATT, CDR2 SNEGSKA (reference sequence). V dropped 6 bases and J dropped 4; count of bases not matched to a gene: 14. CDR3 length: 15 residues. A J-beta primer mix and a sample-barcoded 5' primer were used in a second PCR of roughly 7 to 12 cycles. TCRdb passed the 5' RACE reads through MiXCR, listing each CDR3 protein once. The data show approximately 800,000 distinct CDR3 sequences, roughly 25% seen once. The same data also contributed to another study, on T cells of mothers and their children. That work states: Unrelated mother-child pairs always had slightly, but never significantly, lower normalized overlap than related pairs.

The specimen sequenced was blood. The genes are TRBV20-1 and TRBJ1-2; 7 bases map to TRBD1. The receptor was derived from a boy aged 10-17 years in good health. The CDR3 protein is CSASDFSSGGYGYTF. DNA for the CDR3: TGCAGTGCCTCGGATTTCTCCTCAGGGGGCTATGGCTACACCTTC.